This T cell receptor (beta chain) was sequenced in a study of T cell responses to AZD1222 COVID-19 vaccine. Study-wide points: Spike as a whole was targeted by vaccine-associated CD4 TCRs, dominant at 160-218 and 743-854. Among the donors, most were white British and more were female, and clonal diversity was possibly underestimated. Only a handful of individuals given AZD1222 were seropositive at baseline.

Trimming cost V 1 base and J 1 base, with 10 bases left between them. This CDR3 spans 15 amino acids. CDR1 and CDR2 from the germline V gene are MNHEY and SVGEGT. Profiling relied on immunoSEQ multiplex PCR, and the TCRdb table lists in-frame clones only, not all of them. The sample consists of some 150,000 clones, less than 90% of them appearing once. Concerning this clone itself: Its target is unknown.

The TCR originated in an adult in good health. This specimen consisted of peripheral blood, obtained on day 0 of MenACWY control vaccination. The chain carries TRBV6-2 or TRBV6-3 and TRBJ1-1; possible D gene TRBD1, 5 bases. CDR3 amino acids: CASSYWPTGNTEAFF. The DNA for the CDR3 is TGTGCCAGCAGTTACTGGCCAACAGGGAACACTGAAGCTTTCTTT.